What follows are 8 T cell receptor beta chains derived from one specimen sequenced in a study of blood T cell repertoires in COVID-19. Clones were read by immunoSEQ multiplex PCR, and TCRdb kept only the in-frame ones, dropping some. The sample holds about 34,000 clones, 75% to 95% seen once. The sample taken for sequencing was peripheral blood. The source is an elderly woman with acute or convalescent COVID-19.

The rearrangement links TRBV30 to TRBJ2-3, with 10 bases aligning to TRBD2. Germline loops: CDR1 GTSNPN, CDR2 SVGIG (reference sequence). The length of the CDR3 is 18 residues. V was pared by 0 bases and J by 1 base, with 10 bases of the junction left unmatched. This CDR3 is CAWSVGPSGGRGTDTQYF. CDR3 DNA sequence: TGTGCCTGGAGTGTAGGGCCTAGCGGGGGCCGGGGCACAGATACGCAGTATTTT.

The chain employs TRBV19 and TRBJ2-5; 14 nucleotides match TRBD2. With V trimmed by 5 bases and J by 5 bases, 13 bases remained unmatched. This CDR3 spans 18 amino acids. Germline-derived CDR1 and CDR2 are LNHDA and SQIVND (reference sequence). CDR3 sequence reads: CASSPRTSGGPVGETQYF. The CDR3 bases are TGTGCCAGTAGTCCCCGGACTAGCGGGGGGCCCGTGGGGGAGACCCAGTACTTC.

This clone was seen a single time. The chain couples TRBV3-1 (or the pseudogene TRBV3-2) to TRBJ1-1; D might be TRBD1 (5 bases). Trimming removed 4 bases at V and 11 bases at J, with 14 bases between. This CDR3 is 12 amino acids long. The germline V gene has CDR1 LGHDT and CDR2 YNNKEL (reference sequence). The CDR3 here is CASSPYGGSAFF. In DNA form, the CDR3 reads TGTGCCAGCAGCCCATACGGGGGGTCGGCTTTCTTT.

CDR3 DNA: TGTGCCATCAGTGGACTAGATTCACCCCTCCACTTT. Protein: CAISGLDSPLHF. The chain joins TRBV10-3 to TRBJ1-6; D unresolved. Germline V gives CDR1 ENHRY, CDR2 SYGVKD. Trimming pared 4 bases from V and 8 bases from J, leaving 6 bases between. The CDR3 contains 12 residues.

Comments on this clone: Other nucleotide sequences from this sample produce the same CDR3. This chain connects TRBV18 to TRBJ1-1; 10 nucleotides match TRBD1. The CDR3 runs to 14 residues. Unmatched junction bases numbered 1, after V lost 1 base and J lost 5 bases. In germline, CDR1 is KGHSH, CDR2 LQKENI. Here the CDR3 reads CASSPLDRGTEAFF. As DNA, the CDR3 is TGTGCCAGCTCACCACTGGACAGGGGGACTGAAGCTTTCTTT.

This chain uses TRBV11-2 with TRBJ2-7; TRBD1 matches 8 bases. The germline V gene encodes CDR1 SGHAT and CDR2 FQNNGV. Trimming removed 5 bases from V and 8 bases from J; junction bases left unmatched: 17. The CDR3 totals 16 residues. CDR3 sequence reads: CASSPLSDRALFKQYF. In nucleotides, the CDR3 is TGTGCCAGCAGCCCCCTATCGGACAGGGCTTTGTTCAAGCAGTACTTC.

The J gene is TRBJ2-2, the V gene TRBV2; 9 bases agree with TRBD2. This CDR3 comprises 14 residues. J was trimmed by 6 bases and V by 7 bases; bases with no gene match: 6. Germline V gene lookup returns CDR1 SNHLY and CDR2 FYNNEI. The CDR3 is CASKVAGEAGELFF. Written as DNA, the CDR3 is TGTGCCAGCAAGGTAGCGGGGGAGGCCGGGGAGCTGTTTTTT. Full variable domain (outside the CDR3, taken from reference TRBV2 and TRBJ2-2): EPEVTQTPSHQVTQMGQEVILRCVPISNHLYFYWYRQILGQKVEFLVSFYNNEISEKSEIFDDQFSVERPDGSNFTLKIRSTKLEDSAMYFCASKVAGEAGELFFGEGSRLTVL.

The V call is TRBV3-1 (or the pseudogene TRBV3-2), the J call TRBJ2-2, with 7 bases matching TRBD1. The CDR3 is made up of 16 amino acids. V dropped 3 bases and J dropped 4; count of bases not matched to a gene: 8. Germline-derived CDR1 and CDR2 are LGHDT and YNNKEL (reference sequence). CDR3 nucleotides: TGTGCCAGCAGCCATTACACAGGGGCTGGCACCGGGGAGCTGTTTTTT. This translates into CASSHYTGAGTGELFF.